This TCR beta chain was documented in a study of technical replicates of blood from a few donors. CDR1 is MNHEY and CDR2 is SVGAGI in the germline V gene. This CDR3 has 16 residues. J lost 0 bases, V lost 2 bases, and 3 bases had no gene match. Only one count was recorded for this clone. Clones were read by immunoSEQ multiplex PCR, and TCRdb kept only the in-frame ones, dropping some. The sample shows around 83,000 clones, approximately 94% of them seen only once. The sequence was collected from a human donor in good health. Sequencing used T cells isolated from PBMCs. The J gene is TRBJ2-1, the V gene TRBV6-5; 8 bases line up with TRBD2. The CDR3 nucleotides read TGTGCCAGCAGTTACCAGCGGGGGAGCTCCTACAATGAGCAGTTCTTC. Its translation: CASSYQRGSSYNEQFF.